The 8 T cell receptor beta chains below all came from one sample that was sequenced in a study of cytomegalovirus exposure and HLA in healthy donors. PCR primers comprised 60 Vbeta and 13 Jbeta primers. Data came from immunoSEQ multiplex PCR; TCRdb stores just in-frame clones and leaves some out. The table records about 120,000 clones, roughly 83% of them present only once. Specimen: PBMCs. The receptors derive from a man aged 25-40 years in good health and CMV-seropositive.

V gene TRBV25-1 combines with J gene TRBJ1-2; the D is unclear. CDR1 and CDR2 (germline): MGHDK, SYGVNS. Trimming took 6 bases from V and 5 from J, leaving 7 bases between them. The length of the CDR3 is 11 residues. CDR3 loop: CASRDSYGYTF. For the CDR3, the DNA is TGTGCCAGCAGGGACTCTTATGGCTACACCTTC.

This clone was seen once. V usage is TRBV11-1 and J usage is TRBJ2-5; 8 nucleotides align to TRBD1. The DNA matches TRBJ2-7 better at its end, which makes the J call doubtful. The CDR3 spans 14 residues. CDR1 and CDR2 (germline): SGHAT, FQDESV (reference sequence). The CDR3 DNA reads as TGTGCCAGCAGCTTGGACAGGGAGTACTACGAGCAGTACTTC. Translating it yields CASSLDREYYEQYF.

The chain has TRBV11-3 and TRBJ1-2, with TRBD1 matching over 7 bases. V shed 0 bases and J 6 bases; nucleotides not matched to a gene: 7. CDR1 and CDR2 from the germline V gene are SGHNT and YENEEA. This CDR3 has 15 amino acids. The CDR3 protein is CASSLDSGGGNGYTF. DNA for the CDR3: TGTGCCAGCAGCTTAGACTCAGGGGGAGGCAATGGCTACACCTTC.

In this sample, this clone turned up a few times. V and J are TRBV6-1 and TRBJ1-3, with TRBD1 matching 7 bases. The junction had 7 bases not matched to a gene; V was cut back by 6 bases and J by 2 bases. In germline, CDR1 is MNHNS, CDR2 SASEGT. The CDR3 extends over 15 amino acids. The CDR3 loop reads CASRINRGTGNTIYF. The CDR3 DNA is TGTGCCAGCAGGATAAACAGGGGAACTGGAAACACCATATATTTT.

The chain recombines TRBV29-1 with TRBJ1-2; 10 bases are shared with TRBD1. This CDR3 comprises 18 residues. Germline CDR1 and CDR2: SQVTM and ANQGSEA. V lost 5 bases, J lost 2 bases, and 17 bases stayed unmatched. CDR3 region: CSVQGSTDRGANNYGYTF. CDR3 coding DNA: TGCAGCGTTCAGGGTTCGACGGACAGGGGGGCTAACAACTATGGCTACACCTTC. Drawing the rest from reference TRBV29-1 and TRBJ1-2, the complete variable domain is SAVISQKPSRDICQRGTSLTIQCQVDSQVTMMFWYRQQPGQSLTLIATANQGSEATYESGFVIDKFPISRPNLTFSTLTVSNMSPEDSSIYLCSVQGSTDRGANNYGYTFGSGTRLTVV.

This clone was seen more than once but under ten times. This chain joins TRBV10-3 and TRBJ1-2; D is possibly TRBD1 (5 bases). This CDR3 spans 16 amino acids. V gave up 4 bases and J gave up 0 bases, with 15 bases separating them. CDR1 is ENHRY and CDR2 is SYGVKD in the germline V gene. The CDR3 DNA follows: TGTGCCATCAGTGTGTCCAGGGCTCAAGCTAACTATGGCTACACCTTC. This translates into CAISVSRAQANYGYTF.

The chain couples TRBV6-1 to TRBJ2-2; D unresolved. V lost 7 bases and J 6 bases, leaving 15 bases between the germline ends. Germline CDR1 reads MNHNS; CDR2 reads SASEGT. The CDR3 consists of 14 residues. The CDR3 is CASMRQPLSGELFF. CDR3 DNA sequence: TGTGCCAGCATGAGGCAGCCTTTGTCCGGGGAGCTGTTTTTT.

The rearrangement uses TRBV13 and TRBJ2-7; 7 bases agree with TRBD1. The CDR3 has 15 amino acids. V shed 5 bases and J 9 bases; nucleotides not matched to a gene: 16. The germline V gene encodes CDR1 PRHDT and CDR2 FYEKMQ (reference sequence). CDR3 nucleotides: TGTGCCAGCAGCGATGGACAGGTCTCCTCTACACCGCAGTACTTC. Translating gives CASSDGQVSSTPQYF.